The next 7 T cell receptor beta chains were all read from a single sample in a study of naive and memory T cell subsets. The treatment: skin biopsy from PPD injection site in Mantoux-positive individual. An oligonucleotide containing a UMI was ligated to the 3' end of TCR cDNA. The SP2 primer and nested alpha and beta constant region primers amplified ligated cDNA in four rounds. In TCRdb, the UMI-ligation and nested PCR reads were re-called with MiXCR into one record per CDR3 protein. The sample carries around 20,000 distinct CDR3 sequences, about 6% recorded once. The sequenced sample was skin, obtained from a tuberculin skin test site. Receptors originate from an adult in good health.

The table lists this clonotype with many counts. This chain uses TRBV20-1 with TRBJ2-2, with D possibly called TRBD1 or TRBD2 (5 bases each). Between the trimmed V and J ends, which lost 1 base and 6 bases, there was a span of 15 bases. The germline gives CDR1 DFQATT, CDR2 SNEGSKA (reference sequence). The CDR3 length is 15 residues. The CDR3 DNA is TGCAGTGCTAGAGCATCTAACAGAGGGGCCGGGGAGCTGTTTTTT. This gives the protein CSARASNRGAGELFF.

This clonotype was seen a handful of times. The chain recombines TRBV27 with TRBJ1-4, with TRBD1 matching over 10 bases. CDR1 and CDR2 from the germline V gene are MNHEY and SMNVEV (reference sequence). Trimming at V came to 7 bases and at J to 8 bases, leaving 7 bases not matched to a gene. The length of the CDR3 is 14 residues. CDR3: CASTPGTGVEKLFF. Written as DNA, the CDR3 is TGTGCCAGCACCCCCGGGACAGGGGTCGAAAAACTGTTTTTT. Using reference TRBV27 and TRBJ1-4 for the parts outside the CDR3, the full variable domain is EAQVTQNPRYLITVTGKKLTVTCSQNMNHEYMSWYRQDPGLGLRQIYYSMNVEVTDKGDVPEGYKVSRKEKRNFPLILESPSPNQTSLYFCASTPGTGVEKLFFGSGTQLSVL.

This clonotype was counted at least ten times. The rearrangement links TRBV6-1 to TRBJ1-4, with a tentative D call TRBD1 (5 bases). V gave up 4 bases and J gave up 5 bases, with 11 bases separating them. Per the germline V gene, CDR1 is MNHNS and CDR2 is SASEGT. The CDR3 runs 14 residues. CDR3 protein: CASSGQEGNEKLFF. DNA for the CDR3: TGTGCCAGCAGTGGGCAGGAGGGGAATGAAAAACTGTTTTTT.

This clonotype was seen ten or more times. This chain joins TRBV10-3 and TRBJ2-7; TRBD2 matches at 9 bases. This CDR3 contains 14 residues. J lost 5 bases, V lost 1 base, and 3 bases had no gene match. Germline V gives CDR1 ENHRY, CDR2 SYGVKD. The CDR3 sequence: CAISELAGEDEQYF. CDR3 in DNA: TGTGCCATCAGTGAGTTAGCGGGAGAGGACGAGCAGTACTTC.

The chain uses TRBV7-3 and TRBJ2-1; D unclear. CDR3 length equals 14 residues. Germline V gene sequence: CDR1 SGHTA, CDR2 FQGTGA. The V gene lost 2 bases and the J gene lost 0 bases, with 5 bases spanning the gap. CDR3 loop: CASSLVSSYNEQFF. The DNA for the CDR3 is TGTGCCAGCAGCTTAGTAAGCTCCTACAATGAGCAGTTCTTC.

This clonotype was counted at least ten times. The chain has TRBV29-1 and TRBJ2-5; D is uncertain. Per the germline V gene, CDR1 is SQVTM and CDR2 is ANQGSEA. V dropped 3 bases and J dropped 5 bases, with 10 bases sitting between them. There are 12 residues in the CDR3. CDR3 DNA sequence: TGCAGCGTTGATCCCCCCCCCGAGACCCAGTACTTC. It translates to CSVDPPPETQYF. The full variable domain, its missing parts supplied by reference TRBV29-1 and TRBJ2-5, is SAVISQKPSRDICQRGTSLTIQCQVDSQVTMMFWYRQQPGQSLTLIATANQGSEATYESGFVIDKFPISRPNLTFSTLTVSNMSPEDSSIYLCSVDPPPETQYFGPGTRLLVL.

Turning to this clonotype: With a much larger clone just one base away, this may be a read error. The chain uses TRBV7-9 and TRBJ2-3; D is perhaps TRBD2 (7 bases). Germline-derived CDR1 and CDR2 are SEHNR and FQNEAQ (reference sequence). The CDR3 runs 17 residues. Here the CDR3 DNA reads TGTGTCAGCAGCCCTGGGGGGGCAGGGGCACGCACAGATACGCAGTATTTT. Its protein is CVSSPGGAGARTDTQYF.